Detailed here is one TCR beta chain. This sample was included in a study of T cells in tuberculosis. The CDR3 extends over 14 amino acids. Germline V gives CDR1 MRHNA, CDR2 SNTAGT. V shed 0 bases and J shed 7 bases, with 10 bases lying between them. Sorting used thawed, overnight-rested PBMC stained with anti-CD3, a viability dye and GMM-loaded CD1B tetramer. The CD1B tetramers carried C32 glucose monomycolate purified from Rhodococcus equi. PBMC for tetramer sorting were first depleted of CD14-expressing monocytes. Profiled with immunoSEQ multiplex PCR; TCRdb holds only in-frame clones, not every one. The repertoire includes tens of thousands of clones, approximately 91% of them detected once, and over 1.5% sits in the top ten.

The J gene is TRBJ2-1, the V gene TRBV6-4; D remains unclear. The specimen sequenced was CD1b-GMM tetramer-negative cells sorted from PBMCs. The clonotype was recovered from an adult woman with latent tuberculosis. CDR3 amino acids: CASSDSAGQNEQFF. In DNA form, the CDR3 reads TGTGCCAGCAGTGACTCGGCAGGTCAAAATGAGCAGTTCTTC.